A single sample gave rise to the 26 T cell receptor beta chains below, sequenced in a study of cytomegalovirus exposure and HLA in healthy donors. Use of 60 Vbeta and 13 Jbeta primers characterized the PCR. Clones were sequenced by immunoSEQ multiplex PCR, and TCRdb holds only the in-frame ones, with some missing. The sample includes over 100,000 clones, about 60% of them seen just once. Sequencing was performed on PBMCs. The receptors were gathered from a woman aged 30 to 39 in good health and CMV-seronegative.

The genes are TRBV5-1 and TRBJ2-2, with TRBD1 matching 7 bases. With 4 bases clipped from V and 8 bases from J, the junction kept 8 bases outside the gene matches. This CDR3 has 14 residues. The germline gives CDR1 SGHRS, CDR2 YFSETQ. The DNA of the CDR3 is TGCGCCAGCAGCCTACGACAGGGTTCGGGGGAGCTGTTTTTT. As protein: CASSLRQGSGELFF.

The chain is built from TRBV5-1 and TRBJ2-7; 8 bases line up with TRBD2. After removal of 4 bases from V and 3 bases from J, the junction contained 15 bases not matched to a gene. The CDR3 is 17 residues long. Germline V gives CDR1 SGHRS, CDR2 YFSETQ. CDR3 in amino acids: CASSPNSRAGDRYEQYF. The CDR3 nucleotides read TGCGCCAGCAGCCCCAATTCTCGAGCGGGAGACCGCTACGAGCAGTACTTC. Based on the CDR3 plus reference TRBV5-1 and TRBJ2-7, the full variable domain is KAGVTQTPRYLIKTRGQQVTLSCSPISGHRSVSWYQQTPGQGLQFLFEYFSETQRNKGNFPGRFSGRQFSNSRSEMNVSTLELGDSALYLCASSPNSRAGDRYEQYFGPGTRLTVT.

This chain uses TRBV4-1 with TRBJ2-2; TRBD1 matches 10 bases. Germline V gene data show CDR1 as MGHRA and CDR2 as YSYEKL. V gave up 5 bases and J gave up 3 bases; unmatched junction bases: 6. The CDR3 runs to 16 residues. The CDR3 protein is CASSDPGQGYTGELFF. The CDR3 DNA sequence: TGCGCCAGCAGCGATCCGGGACAGGGGTACACCGGGGAGCTGTTTTTT.

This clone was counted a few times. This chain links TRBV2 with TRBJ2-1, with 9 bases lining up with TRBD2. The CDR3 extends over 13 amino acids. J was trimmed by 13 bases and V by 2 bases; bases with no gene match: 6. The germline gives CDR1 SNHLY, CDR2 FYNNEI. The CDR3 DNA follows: TGTGCCAGCAGTGAAAACCTTAGCGGGAGACAGTTCTTC. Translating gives CASSENLSGRQFF.

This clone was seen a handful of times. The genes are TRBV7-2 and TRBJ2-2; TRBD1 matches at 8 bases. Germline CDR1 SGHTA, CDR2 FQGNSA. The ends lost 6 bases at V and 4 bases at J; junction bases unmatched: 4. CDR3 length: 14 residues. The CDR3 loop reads CASRPGGGTGELFF. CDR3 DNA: TGTGCCAGCAGACCAGGGGGCGGCACCGGGGAGCTGTTTTTT.

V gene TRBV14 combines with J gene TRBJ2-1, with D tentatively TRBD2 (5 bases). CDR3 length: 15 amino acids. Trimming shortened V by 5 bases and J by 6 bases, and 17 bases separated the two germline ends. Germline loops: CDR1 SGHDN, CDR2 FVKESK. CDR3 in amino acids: CASSTFGGFGNEQFF. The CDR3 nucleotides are TGTGCCAGCAGCACGTTTGGCGGGTTCGGCAATGAGCAGTTCTTC.

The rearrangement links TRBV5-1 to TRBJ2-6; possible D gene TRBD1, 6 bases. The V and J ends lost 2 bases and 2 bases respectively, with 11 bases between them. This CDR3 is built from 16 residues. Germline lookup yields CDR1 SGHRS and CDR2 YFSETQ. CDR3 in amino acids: CASSLIQGPGANVLTF. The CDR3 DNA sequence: TGCGCCAGCAGCTTAATACAGGGACCTGGGGCCAACGTCCTGACTTTC.

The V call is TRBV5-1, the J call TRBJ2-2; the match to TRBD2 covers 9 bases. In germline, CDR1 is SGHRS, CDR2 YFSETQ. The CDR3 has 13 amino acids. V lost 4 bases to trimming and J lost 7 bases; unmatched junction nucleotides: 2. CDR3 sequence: CASSVAGVGELFF. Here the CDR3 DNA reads TGCGCCAGCAGCGTAGCGGGAGTCGGGGAGCTGTTTTTT.

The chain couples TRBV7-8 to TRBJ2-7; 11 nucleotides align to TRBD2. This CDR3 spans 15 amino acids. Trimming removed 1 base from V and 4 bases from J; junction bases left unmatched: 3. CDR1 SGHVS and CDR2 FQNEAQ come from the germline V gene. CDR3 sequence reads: CASSLELAGVYEQYF. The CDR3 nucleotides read TGTGCCAGCAGCTTAGAACTAGCGGGAGTTTACGAGCAGTACTTC.

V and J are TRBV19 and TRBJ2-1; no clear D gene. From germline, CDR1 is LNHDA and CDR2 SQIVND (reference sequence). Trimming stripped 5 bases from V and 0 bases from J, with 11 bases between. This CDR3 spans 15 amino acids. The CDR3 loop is CASSPFLSSYNEQFF. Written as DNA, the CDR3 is TGTGCCAGTAGTCCGTTTCTGAGCTCCTACAATGAGCAGTTCTTC.

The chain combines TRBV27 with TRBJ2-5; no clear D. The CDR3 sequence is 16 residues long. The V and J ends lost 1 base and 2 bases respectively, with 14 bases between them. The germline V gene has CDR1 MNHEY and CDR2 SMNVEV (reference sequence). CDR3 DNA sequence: TGTGCCAGCAGTTTATTCGTGAACAGACCACAAGAGACCCAGTACTTC. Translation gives CASSLFVNRPQETQYF.

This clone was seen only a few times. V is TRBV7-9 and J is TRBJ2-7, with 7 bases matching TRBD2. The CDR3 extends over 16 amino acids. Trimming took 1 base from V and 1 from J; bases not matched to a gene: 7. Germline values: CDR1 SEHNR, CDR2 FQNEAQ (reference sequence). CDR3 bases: TGTGCCAGCAGCTTAGGGGGCGGGAGAGGGTCCTACGAGCAGTACTTC. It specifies CASSLGGGRGSYEQYF.

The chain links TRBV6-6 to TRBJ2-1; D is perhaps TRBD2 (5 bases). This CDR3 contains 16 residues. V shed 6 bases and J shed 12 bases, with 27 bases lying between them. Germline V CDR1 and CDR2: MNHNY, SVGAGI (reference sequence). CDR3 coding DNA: TGTGCCAGCAGCTCAGGAGGTGTTACCCCCCCTTTGGTGCAGTTCTTC. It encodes CASSSGGVTPPLVQFF.

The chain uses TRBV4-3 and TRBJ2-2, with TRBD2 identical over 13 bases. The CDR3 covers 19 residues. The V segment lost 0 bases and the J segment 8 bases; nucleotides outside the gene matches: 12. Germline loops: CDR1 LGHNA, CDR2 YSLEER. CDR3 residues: CASSQDRTGLAGNVGELFF. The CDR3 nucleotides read TGCGCCAGCAGCCAAGACCGGACGGGACTAGCGGGAAATGTAGGGGAGCTGTTTTTT.

CDR3 bases: TGCAGCGTTGCTTCTGGGGCCAACGTCCTGACTTTC. Its protein is CSVASGANVLTF. V usage is TRBV29-1 and J usage is TRBJ2-6, with D hard to call. The CDR3 has 12 residues. CDR1 and CDR2 (germline): SQVTM, ANQGSEA. The germline V and J ends were trimmed by 4 bases and 1 base, with 2 bases remaining between them.

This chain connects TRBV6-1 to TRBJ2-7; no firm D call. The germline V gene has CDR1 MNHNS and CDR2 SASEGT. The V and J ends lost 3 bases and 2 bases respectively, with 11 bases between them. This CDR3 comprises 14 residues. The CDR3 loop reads CASSDQNVAYEQYF. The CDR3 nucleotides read TGTGCCAGCAGTGACCAGAACGTTGCCTACGAGCAGTACTTC.

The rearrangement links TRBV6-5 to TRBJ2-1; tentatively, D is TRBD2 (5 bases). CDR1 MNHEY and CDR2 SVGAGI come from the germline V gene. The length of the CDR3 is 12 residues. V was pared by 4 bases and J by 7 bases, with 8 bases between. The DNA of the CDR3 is TGTGCCAGCAGTTCCGGACTGAATGAGCAGTTCTTC. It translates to CASSSGLNEQFF.

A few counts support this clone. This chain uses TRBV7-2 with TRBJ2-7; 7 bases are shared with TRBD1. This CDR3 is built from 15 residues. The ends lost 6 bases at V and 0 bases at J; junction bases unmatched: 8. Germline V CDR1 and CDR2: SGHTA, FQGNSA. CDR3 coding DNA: TGTGCCAGCAGATTCCGGGACAGAAGCTCCTACGAGCAGTACTTC. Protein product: CASRFRDRSSYEQYF.

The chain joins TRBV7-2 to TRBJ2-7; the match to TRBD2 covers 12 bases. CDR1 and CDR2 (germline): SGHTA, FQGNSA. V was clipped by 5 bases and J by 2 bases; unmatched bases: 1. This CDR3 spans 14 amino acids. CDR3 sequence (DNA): TGTGCCAGCAGCCGGACTAGCGGGACCTACGAGCAGTACTTC. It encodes CASSRTSGTYEQYF. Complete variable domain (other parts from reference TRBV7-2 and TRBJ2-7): GAGVSQSPSNKVTEKGKDVELRCDPISGHTALYWYRQSLGQGLEFLIYFQGNSAPDKSGLPSDRFSAERTGGSVSTLTIQRTQQEDSAVYLCASSRTSGTYEQYFGPGTRLTVT.

The CDR3 DNA is TGTGCCAGCAGTTTATTCGGCAGGGTCCAACTCACAGATACGCAGTATTTT. Its translation: CASSLFGRVQLTDTQYF. The rearrangement links TRBV27 to TRBJ2-3; possibly TRBD1 for D (5 bases). With 1 base removed from V and 2 bases from J, the gap between germline ends came to 16 bases. Germline V CDR1 and CDR2: MNHEY, SMNVEV (reference sequence). The CDR3 runs to 17 residues.

DNA for the CDR3: TGTGCCAGCAGTGAAGCATGGGAGACAGGGGGCAACGAGCAGTACTTC. This translates into CASSEAWETGGNEQYF. This chain uses TRBV6-1 with TRBJ2-7, with 10 bases aligning to TRBD1. CDR3 size: 16 residues. Unmatched junction bases numbered 7, after V lost 0 bases and J lost 5 bases. CDR1 MNHNS and CDR2 SASEGT come from the germline V gene.

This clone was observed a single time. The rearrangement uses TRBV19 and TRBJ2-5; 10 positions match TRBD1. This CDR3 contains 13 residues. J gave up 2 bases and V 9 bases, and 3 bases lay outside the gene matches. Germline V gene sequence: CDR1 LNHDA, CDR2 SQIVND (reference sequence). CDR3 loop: CASVDRGQETQYF. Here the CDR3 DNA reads TGTGCCAGCGTGGACAGGGGGCAAGAGACCCAGTACTTC.

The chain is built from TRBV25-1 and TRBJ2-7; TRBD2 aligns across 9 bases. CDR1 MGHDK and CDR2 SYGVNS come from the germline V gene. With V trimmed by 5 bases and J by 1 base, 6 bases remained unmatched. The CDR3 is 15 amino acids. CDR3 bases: TGTGCCAGCAGTTCAGGACTAGCGATTTCCTACGAGCAGTACTTC. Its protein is CASSSGLAISYEQYF.

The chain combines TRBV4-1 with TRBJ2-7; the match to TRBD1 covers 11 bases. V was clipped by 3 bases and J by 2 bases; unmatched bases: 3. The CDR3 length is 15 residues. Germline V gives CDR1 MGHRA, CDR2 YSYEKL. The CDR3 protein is CASSQGTGGTYEQYF. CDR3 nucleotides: TGCGCCAGCAGCCAGGGGACAGGGGGTACCTACGAGCAGTACTTC.

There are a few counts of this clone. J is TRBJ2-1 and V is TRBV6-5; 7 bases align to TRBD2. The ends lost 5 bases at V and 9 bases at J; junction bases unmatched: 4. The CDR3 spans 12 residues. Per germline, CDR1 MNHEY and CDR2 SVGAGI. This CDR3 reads CASSPGLGEQFF. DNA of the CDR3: TGTGCCAGCAGTCCCGGACTAGGTGAGCAGTTCTTC.

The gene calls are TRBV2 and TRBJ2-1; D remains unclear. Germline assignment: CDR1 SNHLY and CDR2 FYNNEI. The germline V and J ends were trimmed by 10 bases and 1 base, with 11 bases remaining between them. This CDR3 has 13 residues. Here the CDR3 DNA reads TGTGCCACCACAGCCCCTTCCTACAATGAGCAGTTCTTC. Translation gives CATTAPSYNEQFF.